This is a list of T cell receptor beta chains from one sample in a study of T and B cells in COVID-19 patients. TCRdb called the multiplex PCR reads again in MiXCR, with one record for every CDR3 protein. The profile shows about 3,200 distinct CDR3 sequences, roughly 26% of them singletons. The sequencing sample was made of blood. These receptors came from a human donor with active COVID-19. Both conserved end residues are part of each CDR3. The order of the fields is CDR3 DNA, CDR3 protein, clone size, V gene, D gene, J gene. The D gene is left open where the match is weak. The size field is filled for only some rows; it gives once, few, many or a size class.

DNA: TGTGCCAGCAGTTTAGCGGGTAGCGGGGTGAACACCGGGGAGCTGTTTTTT
CDR3: CASSLAGSGVNTGELFF
size: medium-sized
V: TRBV12-3/TRBV12-4
D: TRBD2
J: TRBJ2-2

DNA: TGTGCCAGCAGAGGGTCTGGGGCCAACGTCCTGACTTTC
CDR3: CASRGSGANVLTF
size: medium-sized
V: TRBV27
D: NA
J: TRBJ2-6

DNA: TGCGCCAGCAGCACGGACAGGGGTATGGATGAGCAGTTCTTC
CDR3: CASSTDRGMDEQFF
size: NA
V: TRBV5-1
D: TRBD1
J: TRBJ2-1

DNA: TGTGCCAGCAGACCTAGCGGGGCCACAGATACGCAGTATTTT
CDR3: CASRPSGATDTQYF
size: medium-sized
V: TRBV6-2/TRBV6-3
D: TRBD2
J: TRBJ2-3

DNA: TGTGCCAGCAGCTTAGGGGGGAGTCAGCCCCAGCATTTT
CDR3: CASSLGGSQPQHF
size: medium-sized
V: TRBV11-3
D: NA
J: TRBJ1-5

DNA: TGTGCCAGTAGTAGACAGGGGACTCAAGAGACCCAGTACTTC
CDR3: CASSRQGTQETQYF
size: medium-sized
V: TRBV19
D: TRBD1
J: TRBJ2-5

DNA: TGTGCCAGCAGCCCAGTGAGCGGACTCATAAGCGGTGAGCAGTTCTTC
CDR3: CASSPVSGLISGEQFF
size: medium-sized
V: TRBV5-6
D: NA
J: TRBJ2-1

DNA: TGCGCCAGCAGCTCGCAGGGTAACTATGGCTACACCTTC
CDR3: CASSSQGNYGYTF
size: NA
V: TRBV5-1
D: NA
J: TRBJ1-2

DNA: TGTGCCAGCAGCGGTTTGAGGCAAGAGACCCAGTACTTC
CDR3: CASSGLRQETQYF
size: medium-sized
V: TRBV6-1
D: NA
J: TRBJ2-5

DNA: TGTGCCAGCAGTGAATCCTCAGCAATAAAACTGTTTTTT
CDR3: CASSESSAIKLFF
size: few
V: TRBV6-5
D: NA
J: TRBJ1-4

DNA: TGTGCCAGCAGCCTTCGACAGGGGACCACAAAGAAGTTCTTC
CDR3: CASSLRQGTTKKFF
size: NA
V: TRBV11-1
D: TRBD1
J: TRBJ2-1

DNA: TGTGCCAGTAGTATCGGACAGGGAAGCGAGCAGTACTTC
CDR3: CASSIGQGSEQYF
size: NA
V: TRBV19
D: TRBD1
J: TRBJ2-7

DNA: TGTGCCAGTAGTATCTCAATCGGGGGAGGAGCGGGGAACACCGGGGAGCTGTTTTTT
CDR3: CASSISIGGGAGNTGELFF
size: NA
V: TRBV19
D: NA
J: TRBJ2-2

DNA: TGTGCCAGCAGTTGGGGCCCCGGGGGGTCCCAGTACTTC
CDR3: CASSWGPGGSQYF
size: medium-sized
V: TRBV6-2/TRBV6-3
D: TRBD2
J: TRBJ2-5

DNA: TGCAGTGCTAGAGGCGACAGGGCCCATTACGAGCAGTACTTC
CDR3: CSARGDRAHYEQYF
size: NA
V: TRBV20-1
D: TRBD1
J: TRBJ2-7

DNA: TGTGCCACCAACCGGACAGCACGGGGGACCCAGTACTTC
CDR3: CATNRTARGTQYF
size: few
V: TRBV24-1
D: NA
J: TRBJ2-5

DNA: TGTGCCAGCAGCCCCCGACAGGGCGTGAAGGAGACCCAGTACTTC
CDR3: CASSPRQGVKETQYF
size: large
V: TRBV11-3
D: TRBD1
J: TRBJ2-5

DNA: TGTGCCACCAGCAGGGGGTCGGGCACAGATACGCAGTATTTT
CDR3: CATSRGSGTDTQYF
size: medium-sized
V: TRBV15
D: NA
J: TRBJ2-3

DNA: TGTGCCAGCACCCTGGGGGGTACTGGAAACACCATATATTTT
CDR3: CASTLGGTGNTIYF
size: medium-sized
V: TRBV5-6
D: NA
J: TRBJ1-3

DNA: TGTGCCAGCACCGACCTACAGGGGAACTATGGCTACACCTTC
CDR3: CASTDLQGNYGYTF
size: medium-sized
V: TRBV6-2/TRBV6-3
D: TRBD1
J: TRBJ1-2

DNA: TGTGCCAGCAGCTGGGACAGGGGGCGGACAGATACGCAGTATTTT
CDR3: CASSWDRGRTDTQYF
size: medium-sized
V: TRBV5-4
D: TRBD1
J: TRBJ2-3

DNA: TGCAGCGTCTCCTGGCAGGAGAACACTGAAGCTTTCTTT
CDR3: CSVSWQENTEAFF
size: medium-sized
V: TRBV29-1
D: NA
J: TRBJ1-1

DNA: TGTGCCAGCAGGCTGAAGGTCAGCAATTCACCCCTCCACTTT
CDR3: CASRLKVSNSPLHF
size: medium-sized
V: TRBV27
D: NA
J: TRBJ1-6

DNA: TGCGCCAGCAGCTTGACAGTAGGCCTCTCCTACGAGCAGTACTTC
CDR3: CASSLTVGLSYEQYF
size: few
V: TRBV5-1
D: NA
J: TRBJ2-7

DNA: TGTGCCAGCTCACCACGTTACACCGGGACAGGGTCCTACAATGAGCAGTTCTTC
CDR3: CASSPRYTGTGSYNEQFF
size: medium-sized
V: TRBV18
D: TRBD1
J: TRBJ2-1

DNA: TGTGCCAGCAGCCCCAGGAGAGGACAGGGCCAACCCGGGGAGCTGTTTTTT
CDR3: CASSPRRGQGQPGELFF
size: NA
V: TRBV11-3
D: TRBD1
J: TRBJ2-2

DNA: TGTGCCACCAGCAGAGACAGACTAGAGCAAGAGACCCAGTACTTC
CDR3: CATSRDRLEQETQYF
size: medium-sized
V: TRBV15
D: NA
J: TRBJ2-5

DNA: TGCGCCAGCAGCCTAGGGACAGATTCTGGAAACACCATATATTTT
CDR3: CASSLGTDSGNTIYF
size: NA
V: TRBV5-1
D: TRBD1
J: TRBJ1-3

DNA: TGTGCCAGCAGCTTTGAGCCTAGCCGTGACAATGAGCAGTTCTTC
CDR3: CASSFEPSRDNEQFF
size: many
V: TRBV7-9
D: NA
J: TRBJ2-1

DNA: TGTGCCACCCTCGACGGGTATCAGCCCCAGCATTTT
CDR3: CATLDGYQPQHF
size: medium-sized
V: TRBV6-1
D: NA
J: TRBJ1-5

DNA: TGTGCCAGCAGTTTACCGGGACAAAACACAGATACGCAGTATTTT
CDR3: CASSLPGQNTDTQYF
size: NA
V: TRBV28
D: NA
J: TRBJ2-3

DNA: TGTGCCAGCAGTTATGGACCGGGGAGTGAGCAGTTCTTC
CDR3: CASSYGPGSEQFF
size: medium-sized
V: TRBV6-5
D: NA
J: TRBJ2-1

DNA: TGTGCCAGCAGTTACCTCTCCAATTCCTACGAGCAGTACTTC
CDR3: CASSYLSNSYEQYF
size: medium-sized
V: TRBV6-5
D: NA
J: TRBJ2-7

DNA: TGTGCCAGTAGTATCTCAATCGGGGGAGGAGCGGGGGCCGCAACTAATGAAAAACTGTTTTTT
CDR3: CASSISIGGGAGAATNEKLFF
size: large
V: TRBV19
D: NA
J: TRBJ1-4

DNA: TGCAGCGTTGAAGATCCCGGCCTGGGGGGCTACACCTTC
CDR3: CSVEDPGLGGYTF
size: medium-sized
V: TRBV29-1
D: NA
J: TRBJ1-2

DNA: TGTGCCAGCAGTGTGCGGGACAGGGTCGGGGGCTATGGCTACACCTTC
CDR3: CASSVRDRVGGYGYTF
size: many
V: TRBV6-1
D: TRBD1
J: TRBJ1-2

DNA: TGTGCCAGCAGCTCCGGACAGGGGGGGGATACAGATACGCAGTATTTT
CDR3: CASSSGQGGDTDTQYF
size: NA
V: TRBV11-3
D: TRBD1
J: TRBJ2-3

DNA: TGCAGTGCCACGAAGGACAGTAAGGATGAGCAGTTCTTC
CDR3: CSATKDSKDEQFF
size: NA
V: TRBV20-1
D: NA
J: TRBJ2-1

DNA: TGTGCCTGGAGTCCCTTCACAGGGCGCAATCAGCCCCAGCATTTT
CDR3: CAWSPFTGRNQPQHF
size: medium-sized
V: TRBV30
D: NA
J: TRBJ1-5

DNA: TGTGCCAGCAGCTTTTATCTGACAGGGAGAGGCTCAGATACGCAGTATTTT
CDR3: CASSFYLTGRGSDTQYF
size: medium-sized
V: TRBV11-3
D: TRBD1
J: TRBJ2-3

DNA: TGTGCCAGCAGCCAACAGGGGCTGCCAGATACGCAGTATTTT
CDR3: CASSQQGLPDTQYF
size: NA
V: TRBV5-6
D: TRBD1
J: TRBJ2-3

DNA: TGTGCCAGCAGTTTCATCGGCTTATCCGCGAACACCGGGGAGCTGTTTTTT
CDR3: CASSFIGLSANTGELFF
size: medium-sized
V: TRBV12-3/TRBV12-4
D: NA
J: TRBJ2-2

DNA: TGTGCCAGCAGCTTGCGGTCTGGAAATTACGAGCAGTACTTC
CDR3: CASSLRSGNYEQYF
size: medium-sized
V: TRBV5-6
D: NA
J: TRBJ2-7

DNA: TGCAGTGCCCAGTCAGGCCTAGCGGGAAGGGCAGATACGCAGTATTTT
CDR3: CSAQSGLAGRADTQYF
size: few
V: TRBV20-1
D: TRBD2
J: TRBJ2-3

DNA: TGTGCCAGCAGTGGGGAGACCCAGTACTTC
CDR3: CASSGETQYF
size: medium-sized
V: TRBV13
D: NA
J: TRBJ2-5

DNA: TGTGCCAGCAGCCACCGACCGTCGTCTAGCACAGATACGCAGTATTTT
CDR3: CASSHRPSSSTDTQYF
size: NA
V: TRBV14
D: NA
J: TRBJ2-3

DNA: TGTGCCAGCAGTTCGGGTGGTGAAAAACTGTTTTTT
CDR3: CASSSGGEKLFF
size: medium-sized
V: TRBV27
D: NA
J: TRBJ1-4

DNA: TGCAGCGTCGATACAGGGTTTAGCGCTGAAGCTTTCTTT
CDR3: CSVDTGFSAEAFF
size: medium-sized
V: TRBV29-1
D: NA
J: TRBJ1-1

DNA: TGCAGTGCTAGCGCGGGGGATCAGCCCCAGCATTTT
CDR3: CSASAGDQPQHF
size: NA
V: TRBV20-1
D: NA
J: TRBJ1-5

DNA: TGTGCCAGCAGTTACCCACAGGGTGGCAATTCACCCCTCCACTTT
CDR3: CASSYPQGGNSPLHF
size: many
V: TRBV6-2/TRBV6-3
D: NA
J: TRBJ1-6

DNA: TGCAGTGCTAGATCCCTAGGGGGGGACGAGCAGTACTTC
CDR3: CSARSLGGDEQYF
size: few
V: TRBV20-1
D: NA
J: TRBJ2-7

DNA: TGTGCCAGTAAGGGTGTTCCTGGAAACACCATATATTTT
CDR3: CASKGVPGNTIYF
size: medium-sized
V: TRBV19
D: NA
J: TRBJ1-3

DNA: TGTGCCAGTAGTATCTCAATCGGGACAGCAAACACCGGGGAGCTGTTTTTT
CDR3: CASSISIGTANTGELFF
size: NA
V: TRBV19
D: TRBD1
J: TRBJ2-2

DNA: TGTGCCAGTAGTCCTCGACAGGGGAGTGAAGCTTTCTTT
CDR3: CASSPRQGSEAFF
size: medium-sized
V: TRBV19
D: TRBD1
J: TRBJ1-1